This record covers a single TCR beta chain. Its antigen is undetermined. Amplification from RNA transcripts yielded the TCR beta CDR3 regions. The first-round RT-PCR employed HTBI primers together with the Qiagen OneStep RT-PCR kit. A multiplex PCR was then performed as the second round. One entry per CDR3 protein, called by TCRdb with MiXCR from the multiplex PCR reads. The sample holds around 520,000 distinct CDR3 sequences, about 35% seen once. This entry is derived from a study of Graves' ophthalmopathy and Graves' hyperthyroidism. Regarding the study as a whole: Its predictions of ophthalmopathy progression gave the model 60% to 71% sensitivity and almost 75% specificity. From stable hyperthyroidism, ophthalmopathy was separated by a 13-signature model with 87.88% sensitivity and roughly 81% specificity.

Each hyperthyroidism patient was newly diagnosed, with under 2 months' duration, and aged 18 to 65. The sequencing input was peripheral blood or thyroid tissue (not recorded which). This receptor was obtained from an adult man with Graves' hyperthyroidism.

For the CDR3, the DNA is TGTGCCAGCAGCCAAGAAGGCAGGGGGCGCGGGTCACCCCTCCACTTT. Its translation is CASSQEGRGRGSPLHF. J is TRBJ1-6 and V is TRBV4-2; 8 bases match TRBD1. Germline V lookup: CDR1 LGHNA, CDR2 YNFKEQ. V lost 0 bases to trimming and J lost 10 bases; unmatched junction nucleotides: 8. The CDR3 loop spans 16 amino acids.